The 11 T cell receptor beta chains below were found in one sample sequenced in a study of blood T cell repertoires in COVID-19. Produced via immunoSEQ multiplex PCR; TCRdb's table is partial and in-frame only. The sample has over 250,000 clones, approximately 86% seen once. Sequencing input: PBMCs or T cells enriched from blood (not recorded which). The receptors here all came from a woman aged 18-29 years who had recovered from COVID-19.

V and J are TRBV7-2 and TRBJ2-2; TRBD2 aligns across 10 bases. The CDR3 extends over 15 amino acids. The germline V gene encodes CDR1 SGHTA and CDR2 FQGNSA. Germline trimming cut 2 bases from V and 5 bases from J; bases unmatched to any gene: 2. DNA for the CDR3: TGTGCCAGCAGCTTACTAGCGGGAGAGACCGGGGAGCTGTTTTTT. This gives the protein CASSLLAGETGELFF.

This rearrangement joins TRBV5-4 to TRBJ1-1; 10 nucleotides align to TRBD1. Germline CDR1 SGHNT, CDR2 YYREEE (reference sequence). CDR3 size: 15 residues. The junction had 4 bases not matched to a gene; V was cut back by 4 bases and J by 1 base. In DNA, the CDR3 is TGTGCCAGCAGCCTGGACAGGGGGGAGAACACTGAAGCTTTCTTT. This gives the protein CASSLDRGENTEAFF.

The chain is built from TRBV7-9 and TRBJ2-1; D is unclear. The V end was cut by 5 bases, the J end by 1 base, with 9 bases between. Germline lookup yields CDR1 SEHNR and CDR2 FQNEAQ (reference sequence). The CDR3 spans 14 residues. CDR3 residues: CASSLDGSYNEQFF. CDR3 nucleotides: TGTGCCAGCAGCCTCGACGGGTCCTACAATGAGCAGTTCTTC.

The chain has TRBV28 and TRBJ2-3; D perhaps matches TRBD1 (6 bases). CDR3 size: 15 residues. The V gene's germline CDR1 is MDHEN and CDR2 SYDVKM. V shed 3 bases and J shed 2 bases, with 12 bases lying between them. CDR3 residues: CASSFRTAFTDTQYF. The CDR3 DNA follows: TGTGCCAGCAGTTTTAGGACAGCCTTCACAGATACGCAGTATTTT.

The rearrangement uses TRBV5-5 and TRBJ2-7, with D unresolved. Per the germline V gene, CDR1 is SGHKS and CDR2 is YYEKEE (reference sequence). The CDR3 totals 11 residues. Trimming cost V 4 bases and J 4 bases, with 6 bases left between them. The CDR3 protein is CASSPLYEQYF. CDR3 in DNA: TGTGCCAGCAGCCCCCTATACGAGCAGTACTTC.

This rearrangement joins TRBV7-9 to TRBJ1-1; maybe TRBD1 (5 bases). The V gene lost 5 bases and the J gene lost 0 bases, with 16 bases spanning the gap. The CDR3 is made up of 16 amino acids. The germline gives CDR1 SEHNR, CDR2 FQNEAQ (reference sequence). CDR3 residues: CASSPKGGGVNTEAFF. In nucleotides, the CDR3 is TGTGCCAGCAGCCCTAAAGGCGGGGGAGTGAACACTGAAGCTTTCTTT. Using reference TRBV7-9 and TRBJ1-1 for the parts outside the CDR3, the full variable domain is DTGVSQNPRHKITKRGQNVTFRCDPISEHNRLYWYRQTLGQGPEFLTYFQNEAQLEKSRLLSDRFSAERPKGSFSTLEIQRTEQGDSAMYLCASSPKGGGVNTEAFFGQGTRLTVV.

The V and J genes are TRBV2 and TRBJ2-1; maybe TRBD1 (6 bases). The CDR3 runs to 14 residues. Trimming pared 4 bases from V and 2 bases from J, leaving 9 bases between. Looked up from germline, CDR1 is SNHLY and CDR2 is FYNNEI. CDR3 DNA: TGTGCCAGCAGTGTACAGGGCCCCTACAATGAGCAGTTCTTC. It specifies CASSVQGPYNEQFF.

This clone was seen a single time. The chain employs TRBV5-5 and TRBJ1-3; possible D gene TRBD1, 5 bases. This CDR3 comprises 16 residues. The V gene lost 4 bases and the J gene lost 0 bases, with 14 bases spanning the gap. Germline loops: CDR1 SGHKS, CDR2 YYEKEE (reference sequence). The CDR3 DNA follows: TGTGCCAGCAGCCAGCCACAGGTCATCTCTGGAAACACCATATATTTT. Encoded protein: CASSQPQVISGNTIYF.

The V gene is TRBV6-2 or TRBV6-3, the J gene TRBJ2-1, with 13 bases lining up with TRBD2. The germline CDR1 and CDR2 sequences are MNHEY and SVGEGT. After removal of 2 bases from V and 0 bases from J, the junction contained 7 bases not matched to a gene. The CDR3 has 19 amino acids. CDR3 in amino acids: CASSYPGLAGDFSYNEQFF. The CDR3 region has the DNA TGTGCCAGCAGTTACCCCGGACTAGCGGGAGACTTCTCCTACAATGAGCAGTTCTTC.

Regarding this clone: Relative to the germline gene, one junction end is altered; a read error may explain this. The DNA for the CDR3 is TGTGCCAGCAGCTTAGAAAACAGTGACAGCCTCAACTTC. Translated, it gives CASSLENSDSLNF. The rearrangement links TRBV11-3 to TRBJ2-5; D is perhaps TRBD1 (5 bases). Per germline, CDR1 SGHNT and CDR2 YENEEA. The CDR3 loop spans 13 amino acids.

The chain links TRBV10-2 to TRBJ1-1; D is possibly TRBD1 (6 bases). This CDR3 is built from 13 residues. The germline CDR1 and CDR2 sequences are WSHSY and SAAADI. V gave up 6 bases and J gave up 1 base, with 9 bases separating them. The CDR3 nucleotides are TGCGCCAGCAGCAAGGACAGGAACACTGAAGCTTTCTTT. It yields the protein CASSKDRNTEAFF.